This passage covers 5 T cell receptor beta chains from one sample sequenced in a study of T cell responses to AZD1222 COVID-19 vaccine. This table comes from immunoSEQ multiplex PCR, and its TCRdb copy is limited to in-frame clones, with some not included. The sample lists 70,000 or so clones; roughly 91% were seen once. Sequenced here: peripheral blood, sampled on day 0 of AZD1222 vaccination. The receptors stem from an adult in good health.

The chain recombines TRBV28 with TRBJ1-6, with no clear D. The V end lost 6 bases, the J end lost 12 bases, and 15 bases lay between the germline ends. Looked up from germline, CDR1 is MDHEN and CDR2 is SYDVKM. This CDR3 has 13 amino acids. As DNA, the CDR3 is TGTGCCAGCAGCCTCCCACCGTGGAGACCCCTCCACTTT. It codes for CASSLPPWRPLHF.

This chain joins TRBV19 and TRBJ1-2; 8 bases are shared with TRBD1. The CDR3 loop spans 15 amino acids. Germline CDR1 is LNHDA and CDR2 is SQIVND (reference sequence). Losses at the gene ends were 3 bases for V and 2 bases for J; bases not matched to a gene: 5. The CDR3 sequence: CASSISGQGNYGYTF. DNA of the CDR3: TGTGCCAGTAGTATCTCCGGACAGGGCAACTATGGCTACACCTTC.

As to this clone: This CDR3 is also generated by other DNA sequences in the sample. The rearrangement links TRBV28 to TRBJ2-7, with D hard to call. Germline-derived CDR1 and CDR2 are MDHEN and SYDVKM. The CDR3 covers 12 residues. Trimming pared 3 bases from V and 3 bases from J, leaving 6 bases between. CDR3 loop: CASSFSSYEQYF. CDR3 nucleotide sequence: TGTGCCAGCAGTTTTTCCAGCTACGAGCAGTACTTC. Looking up the rest from reference TRBV28 and TRBJ2-7 gives the full variable domain: DVKVTQSSRYLVKRTGEKVFLECVQDMDHENMFWYRQDPGLGLRLIYFSYDVKMKEKGDIPEGYSVSREKKERFSLILESASTNQTSMYLCASSFSSYEQYFGPGTRLTVT.

In this sample, this clone turned up once. This chain uses TRBV18 with TRBJ1-1; D unresolved. V shed 1 base and J shed 0 bases, with 6 bases lying between them. Germline V CDR1 and CDR2: KGHSH, LQKENI. The CDR3 has 14 amino acids. The CDR3 spells CASSPQEMNTEAFF. CDR3 bases: TGTGCCAGCTCACCACAAGAGATGAACACTGAAGCTTTCTTT.

The chain uses TRBV29-1 and TRBJ1-1; D may be TRBD1 (5 bases). This CDR3 has 14 residues. The germline CDR1 and CDR2 sequences are SQVTM and ANQGSEA. The germline V and J ends were trimmed by 2 bases and 4 bases, with 14 bases remaining between them. CDR3 nucleotide sequence: TGCAGCGTTGAACCTCAGGGAGCTTCCACTGAAGCTTTCTTT. This gives the protein CSVEPQGASTEAFF. The entire variable domain, with the rest obtained from reference TRBV29-1 and TRBJ1-1, is as follows: SAVISQKPSRDICQRGTSLTIQCQVDSQVTMMFWYRQQPGQSLTLIATANQGSEATYESGFVIDKFPISRPNLTFSTLTVSNMSPEDSSIYLCSVEPQGASTEAFFGQGTRLTVV.